The entry that follows covers one T cell receptor (beta chain) sequence. These data are taken from a study of CXCR3-negative and CXCR3-positive naive CD8 T cells. The method, 5' RACE with UMI labels, was used to prepare the TRB cDNA libraries. Reanalyzing the 5' RACE reads, TCRdb keeps one entry per CDR3 protein, without DNA. Its table records tens of thousands of distinct CDR3 sequences. The receptor comes from a human donor in good health. Some clones in this sample may be carry-over from other donors' samples. The sample taken for sequencing was naive CXCR3- CD8+ T cells from blood. Subset noted: CD45RO-CCR7+CD27+CD95- naive CD8+ T cells lacking CXCR3 (TNR3-).

The CDR3 protein is CASGNLGTGAGPLHF. The chain uses TRBV7-8 and TRBJ1-6; TCRdb designates TRBD1, a call that cannot be tested without DNA. Germline assignment: CDR1 SGHVS and CDR2 FQNEAQ. This CDR3 has 15 amino acids.